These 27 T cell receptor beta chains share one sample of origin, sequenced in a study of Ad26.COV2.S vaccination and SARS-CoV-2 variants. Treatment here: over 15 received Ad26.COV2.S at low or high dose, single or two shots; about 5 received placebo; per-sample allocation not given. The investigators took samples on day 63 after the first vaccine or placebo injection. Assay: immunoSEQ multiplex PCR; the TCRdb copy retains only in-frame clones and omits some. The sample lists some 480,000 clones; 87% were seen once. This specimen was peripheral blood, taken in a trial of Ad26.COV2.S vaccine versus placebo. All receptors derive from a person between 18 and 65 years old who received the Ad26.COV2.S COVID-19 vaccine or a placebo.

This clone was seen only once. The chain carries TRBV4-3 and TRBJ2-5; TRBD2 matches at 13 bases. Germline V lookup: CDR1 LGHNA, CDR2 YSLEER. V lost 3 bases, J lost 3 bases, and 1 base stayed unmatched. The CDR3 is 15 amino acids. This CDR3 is CASSQGLAGKETQYF. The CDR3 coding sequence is TGCGCCAGCAGCCAGGGACTAGCGGGGAAAGAGACCCAGTACTTC.

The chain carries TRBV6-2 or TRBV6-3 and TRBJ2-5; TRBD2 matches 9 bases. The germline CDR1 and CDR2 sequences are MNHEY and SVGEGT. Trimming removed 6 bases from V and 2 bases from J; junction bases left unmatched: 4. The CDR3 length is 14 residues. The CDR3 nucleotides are TGTGCCAGCAGCTTAACTAGCGGGCAAGAGACCCAGTACTTC. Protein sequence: CASSLTSGQETQYF.

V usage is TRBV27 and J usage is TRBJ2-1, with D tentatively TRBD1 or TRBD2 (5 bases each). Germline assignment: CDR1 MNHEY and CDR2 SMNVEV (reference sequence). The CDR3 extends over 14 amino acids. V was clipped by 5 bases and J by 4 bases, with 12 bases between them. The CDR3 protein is CASSPGTSYNEQFF. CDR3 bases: TGTGCCAGCAGTCCCGGGACCTCGTACAATGAGCAGTTCTTC.

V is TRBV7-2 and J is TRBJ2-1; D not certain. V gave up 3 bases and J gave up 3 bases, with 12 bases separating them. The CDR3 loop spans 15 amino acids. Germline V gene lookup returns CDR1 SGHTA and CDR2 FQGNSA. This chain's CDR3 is CASSFLPDDYNEQFF. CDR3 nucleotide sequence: TGTGCCAGCAGCTTCCTCCCAGACGACTACAATGAGCAGTTCTTC.

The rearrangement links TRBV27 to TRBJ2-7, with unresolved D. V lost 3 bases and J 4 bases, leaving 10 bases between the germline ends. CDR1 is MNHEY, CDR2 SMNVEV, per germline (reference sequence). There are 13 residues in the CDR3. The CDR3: CASSFGGRYEQYF. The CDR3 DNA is TGTGCCAGCAGTTTTGGTGGCAGGTACGAGCAGTACTTC.

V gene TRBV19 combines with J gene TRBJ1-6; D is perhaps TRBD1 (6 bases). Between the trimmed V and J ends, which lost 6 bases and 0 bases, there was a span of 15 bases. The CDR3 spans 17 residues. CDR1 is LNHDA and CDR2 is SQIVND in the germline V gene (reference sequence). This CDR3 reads CASSPRGASSYNSPLHF. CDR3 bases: TGTGCCAGTAGCCCTAGGGGGGCGAGCTCCTATAATTCACCCCTCCACTTT.

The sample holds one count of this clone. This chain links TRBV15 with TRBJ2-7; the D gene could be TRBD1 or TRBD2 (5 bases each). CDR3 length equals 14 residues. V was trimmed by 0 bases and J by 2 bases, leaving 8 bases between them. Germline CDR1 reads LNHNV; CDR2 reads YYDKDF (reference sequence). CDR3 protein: CATSRDPGPYEQYF. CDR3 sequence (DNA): TGTGCCACCAGCAGAGACCCGGGACCCTACGAGCAGTACTTC.

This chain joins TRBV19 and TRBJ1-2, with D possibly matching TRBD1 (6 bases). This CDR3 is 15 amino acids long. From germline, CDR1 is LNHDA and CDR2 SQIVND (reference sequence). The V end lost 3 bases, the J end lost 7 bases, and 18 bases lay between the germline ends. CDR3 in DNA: TGTGCCAGTAGTATGTTTATCGGACAGAGTGGTGGCTACACCTTC. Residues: CASSMFIGQSGGYTF.

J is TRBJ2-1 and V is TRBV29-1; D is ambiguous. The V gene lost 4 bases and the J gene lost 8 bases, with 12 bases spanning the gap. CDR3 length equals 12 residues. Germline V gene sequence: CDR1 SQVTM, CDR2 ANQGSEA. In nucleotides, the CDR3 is TGCAGCGTTGCCGCCGCACGGGATGAGCAGTTCTTC. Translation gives CSVAAARDEQFF.

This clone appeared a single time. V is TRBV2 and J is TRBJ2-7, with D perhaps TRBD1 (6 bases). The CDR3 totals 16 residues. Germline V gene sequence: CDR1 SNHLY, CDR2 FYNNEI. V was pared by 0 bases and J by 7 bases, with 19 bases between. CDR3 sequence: CASSEAPPLTGIEQYF. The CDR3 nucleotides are TGTGCCAGCAGTGAAGCGCCCCCTCTTACAGGGATAGAGCAGTACTTC.

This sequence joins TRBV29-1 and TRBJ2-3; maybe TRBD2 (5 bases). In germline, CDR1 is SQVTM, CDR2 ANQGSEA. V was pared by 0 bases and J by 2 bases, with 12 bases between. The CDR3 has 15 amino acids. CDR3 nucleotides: TGCAGCGTTGAAGATCGAGGGATATTCACAGATACGCAGTATTTT. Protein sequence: CSVEDRGIFTDTQYF.

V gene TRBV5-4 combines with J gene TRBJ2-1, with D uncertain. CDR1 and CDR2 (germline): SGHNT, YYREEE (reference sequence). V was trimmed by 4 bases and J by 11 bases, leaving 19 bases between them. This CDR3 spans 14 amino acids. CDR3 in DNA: TGTGCCAGCAGCAACGAGACCCGAGCAAGGAAGCAGTTCTTC. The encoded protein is CASSNETRARKQFF.

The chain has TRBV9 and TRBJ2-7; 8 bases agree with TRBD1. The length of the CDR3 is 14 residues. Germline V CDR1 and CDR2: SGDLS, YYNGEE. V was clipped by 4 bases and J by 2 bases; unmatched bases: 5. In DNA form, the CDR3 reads TGTGCCAGCAGCCCGCACAGGGGGGCCTACGAGCAGTACTTC. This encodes CASSPHRGAYEQYF.

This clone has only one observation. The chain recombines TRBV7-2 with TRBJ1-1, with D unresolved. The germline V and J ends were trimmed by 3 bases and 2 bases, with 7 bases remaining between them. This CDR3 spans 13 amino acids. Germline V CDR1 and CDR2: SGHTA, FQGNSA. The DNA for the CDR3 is TGTGCCAGCAGCTTTGCAGGCAACACTGAAGCTTTCTTT. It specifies CASSFAGNTEAFF.

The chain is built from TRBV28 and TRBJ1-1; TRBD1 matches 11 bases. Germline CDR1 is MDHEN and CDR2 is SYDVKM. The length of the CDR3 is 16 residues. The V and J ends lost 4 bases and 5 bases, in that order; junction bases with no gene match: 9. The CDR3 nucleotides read TGTGCCAGCAGTTCACCCGGGACAGGGGGTCGTACTGAAGCTTTCTTT. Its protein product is CASSSPGTGGRTEAFF.

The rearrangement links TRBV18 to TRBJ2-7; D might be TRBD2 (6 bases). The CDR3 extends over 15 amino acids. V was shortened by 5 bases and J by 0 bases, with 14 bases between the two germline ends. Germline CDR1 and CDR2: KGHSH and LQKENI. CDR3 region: CASSSSSGSSYEQYF. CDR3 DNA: TGTGCCAGCTCATCGAGTAGCGGTAGCTCCTACGAGCAGTACTTC.

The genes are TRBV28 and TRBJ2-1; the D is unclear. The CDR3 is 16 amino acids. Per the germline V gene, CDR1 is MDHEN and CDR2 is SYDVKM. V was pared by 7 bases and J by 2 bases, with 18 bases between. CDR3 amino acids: CASNPGGLQAYNEQFF. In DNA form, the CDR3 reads TGTGCCAGCAACCCCGGCGGCCTCCAGGCCTACAATGAGCAGTTCTTC. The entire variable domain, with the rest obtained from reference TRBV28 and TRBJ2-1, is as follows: DVKVTQSSRYLVKRTGEKVFLECVQDMDHENMFWYRQDPGLGLRLIYFSYDVKMKEKGDIPEGYSVSREKKERFSLILESASTNQTSMYLCASNPGGLQAYNEQFFGPGTRLTVL.

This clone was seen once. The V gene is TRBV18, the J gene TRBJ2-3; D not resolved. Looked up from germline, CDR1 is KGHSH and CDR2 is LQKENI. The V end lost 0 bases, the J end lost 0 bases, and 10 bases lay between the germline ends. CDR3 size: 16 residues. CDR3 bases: TGTGCCAGCTCACCACCGAGTAGTCCTAGCACAGATACGCAGTATTTT. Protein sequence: CASSPPSSPSTDTQYF.

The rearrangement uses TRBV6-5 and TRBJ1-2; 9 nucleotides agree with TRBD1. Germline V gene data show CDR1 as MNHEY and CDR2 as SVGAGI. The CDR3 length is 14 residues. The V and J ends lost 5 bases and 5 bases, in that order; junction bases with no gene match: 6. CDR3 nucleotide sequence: TGTGCCAGCAGTCCGTCGACAGGGGGTTATGGCTACACCTTC. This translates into CASSPSTGGYGYTF.

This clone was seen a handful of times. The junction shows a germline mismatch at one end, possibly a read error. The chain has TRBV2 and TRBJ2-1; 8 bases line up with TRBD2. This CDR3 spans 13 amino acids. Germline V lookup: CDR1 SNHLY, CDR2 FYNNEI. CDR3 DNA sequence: TGTGCCAGCAGTGAAGCCCGTAGCGGGATTGGTATCTTC. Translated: CASSEARSGIGIF.

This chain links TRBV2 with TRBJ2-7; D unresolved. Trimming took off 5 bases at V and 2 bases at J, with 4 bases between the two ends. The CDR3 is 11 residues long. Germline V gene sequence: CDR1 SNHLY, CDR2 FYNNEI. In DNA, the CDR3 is TGTGCCAGCAGTCCTACCTACGAGCAGTACTTC. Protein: CASSPTYEQYF. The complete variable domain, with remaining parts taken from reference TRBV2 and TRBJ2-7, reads EPEVTQTPSHQVTQMGQEVILRCVPISNHLYFYWYRQILGQKVEFLVSFYNNEISEKSEIFDDQFSVERPDGSNFTLKIRSTKLEDSAMYFCASSPTYEQYFGPGTRLTVT.

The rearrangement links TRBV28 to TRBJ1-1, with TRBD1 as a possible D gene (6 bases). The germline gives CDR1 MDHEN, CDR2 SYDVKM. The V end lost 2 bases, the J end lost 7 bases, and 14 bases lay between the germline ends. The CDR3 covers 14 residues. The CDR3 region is CASSLGGQPREAFF. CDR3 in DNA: TGTGCCAGCAGTTTAGGGGGACAACCCCGTGAAGCTTTCTTT.

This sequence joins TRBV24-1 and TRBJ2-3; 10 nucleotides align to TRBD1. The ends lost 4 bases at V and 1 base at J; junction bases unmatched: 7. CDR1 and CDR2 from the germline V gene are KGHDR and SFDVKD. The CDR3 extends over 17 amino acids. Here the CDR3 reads CATSDHAGTGGTDTQYF. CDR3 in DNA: TGTGCCACCAGTGACCATGCCGGGACAGGGGGCACAGATACGCAGTATTTT.

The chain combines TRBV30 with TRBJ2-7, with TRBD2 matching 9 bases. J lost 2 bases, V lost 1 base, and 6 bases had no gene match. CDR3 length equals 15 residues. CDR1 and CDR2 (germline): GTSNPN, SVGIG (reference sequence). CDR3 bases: TGTGCCTGGAGTGGGGCGGCGGGAGGGGCCTACGAGCAGTACTTC. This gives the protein CAWSGAAGGAYEQYF. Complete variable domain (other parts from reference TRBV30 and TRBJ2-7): SQTIHQWPATLVQPVGSPLSLECTVEGTSNPNLYWYRQAAGRGLQLLFYSVGIGQISSEVPQNLSASRPQDRQFILSSKKLLLSDSGFYLCAWSGAAGGAYEQYFGPGTRLTVT.

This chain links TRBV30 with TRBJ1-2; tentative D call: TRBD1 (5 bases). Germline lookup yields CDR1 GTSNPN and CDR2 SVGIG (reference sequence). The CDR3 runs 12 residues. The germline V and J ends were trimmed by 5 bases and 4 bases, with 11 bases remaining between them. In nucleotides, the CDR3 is TGTGCCTGGGGGGACCTCTTCTATGGCTACACCTTC. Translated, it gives CAWGDLFYGYTF.

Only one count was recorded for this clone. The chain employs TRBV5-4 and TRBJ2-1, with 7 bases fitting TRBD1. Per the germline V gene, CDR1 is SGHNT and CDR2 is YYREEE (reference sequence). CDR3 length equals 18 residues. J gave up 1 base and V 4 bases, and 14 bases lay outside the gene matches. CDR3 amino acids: CASSVYLGGAGSYNEQFF. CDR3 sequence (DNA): TGTGCCAGCAGCGTGTACCTAGGGGGCGCAGGATCCTACAATGAGCAGTTCTTC.

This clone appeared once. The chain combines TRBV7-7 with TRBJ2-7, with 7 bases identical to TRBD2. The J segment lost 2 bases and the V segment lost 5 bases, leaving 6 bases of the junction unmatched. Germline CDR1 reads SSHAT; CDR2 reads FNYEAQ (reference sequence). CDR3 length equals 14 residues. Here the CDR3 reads CASSPGLGAYEQYF. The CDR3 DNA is TGTGCCAGCAGCCCTGGACTAGGAGCCTACGAGCAGTACTTC.